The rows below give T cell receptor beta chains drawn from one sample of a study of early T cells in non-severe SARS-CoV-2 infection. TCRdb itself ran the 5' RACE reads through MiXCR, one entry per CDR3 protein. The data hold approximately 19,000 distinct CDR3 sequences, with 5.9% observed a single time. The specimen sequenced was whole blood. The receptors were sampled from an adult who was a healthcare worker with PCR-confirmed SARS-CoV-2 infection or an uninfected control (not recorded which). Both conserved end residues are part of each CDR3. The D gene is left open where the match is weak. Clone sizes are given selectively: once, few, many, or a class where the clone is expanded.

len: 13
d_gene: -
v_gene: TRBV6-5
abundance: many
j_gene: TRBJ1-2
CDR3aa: CASSYSTNYGYTF
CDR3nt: TGTGCCAGCAGTTACTCGACAAACTATGGCTACACCTTC

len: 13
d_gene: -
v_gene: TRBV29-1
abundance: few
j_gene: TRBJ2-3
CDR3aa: CSVKGQPTDTQYF
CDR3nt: TGCAGCGTTAAAGGCCAGCCCACAGATACGCAGTATTTT

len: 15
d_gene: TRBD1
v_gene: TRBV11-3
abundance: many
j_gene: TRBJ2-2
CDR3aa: CASSTGTANTGELFF
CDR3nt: TGTGCCAGCAGTACCGGGACAGCGAACACCGGGGAGCTGTTTTTT

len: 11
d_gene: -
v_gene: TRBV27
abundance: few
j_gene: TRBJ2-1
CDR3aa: CASVGYNEQFF
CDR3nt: TGTGCCAGCGTGGGGTACAATGAGCAGTTCTTC

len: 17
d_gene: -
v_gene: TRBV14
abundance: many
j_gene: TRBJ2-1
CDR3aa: CASSQDPPWVWGNEQFF
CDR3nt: TGTGCCAGCAGCCAAGATCCCCCATGGGTTTGGGGCAATGAGCAGTTCTTC

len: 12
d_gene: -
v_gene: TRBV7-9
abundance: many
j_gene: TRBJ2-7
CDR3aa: CASSSRRHEQYF
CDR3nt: TGTGCCAGCAGCTCACGTAGGCACGAGCAGTACTTC

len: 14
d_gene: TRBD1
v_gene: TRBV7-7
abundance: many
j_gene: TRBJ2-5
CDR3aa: CASSSWTGGETQYF
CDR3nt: TGTGCTAGCAGCTCCTGGACAGGAGGAGAGACCCAGTACTTC

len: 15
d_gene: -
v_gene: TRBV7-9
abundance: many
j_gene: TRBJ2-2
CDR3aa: CASSTDFLGTGELFF
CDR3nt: TGTGCCAGCAGCACAGACTTTCTGGGTACCGGGGAGCTGTTTTTT

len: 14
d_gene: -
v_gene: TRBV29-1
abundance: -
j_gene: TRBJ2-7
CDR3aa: CSVAVASDFYEQYF
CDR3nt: TGCAGCGTTGCCGTTGCGTCCGATTTCTACGAGCAGTACTTC

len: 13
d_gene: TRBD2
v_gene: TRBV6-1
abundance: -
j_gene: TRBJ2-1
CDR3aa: CASSDRTRHEQFF
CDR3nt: TGTGCCAGCAGCGACCGGACTAGGCATGAGCAGTTCTTC

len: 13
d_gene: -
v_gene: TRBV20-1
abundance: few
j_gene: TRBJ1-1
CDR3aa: CSASRGLDTEAFF
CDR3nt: TGCAGTGCTAGTAGGGGGTTGGACACTGAAGCTTTCTTT

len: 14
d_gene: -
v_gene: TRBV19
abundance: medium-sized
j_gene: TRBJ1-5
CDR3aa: CASSSTGGNQPQHF
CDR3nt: TGTGCCAGTAGTTCGACAGGCGGCAATCAGCCCCAGCATTTT

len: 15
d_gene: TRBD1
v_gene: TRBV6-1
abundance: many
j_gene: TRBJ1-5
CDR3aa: CASQGALGANQPQHF
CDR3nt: TGTGCCAGCCAGGGGGCCCTGGGGGCCAATCAGCCCCAGCATTTT

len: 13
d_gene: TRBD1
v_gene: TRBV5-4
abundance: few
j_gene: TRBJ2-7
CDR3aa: CASSLQGANEQYF
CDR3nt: TGTGCCAGCAGCTTGCAGGGGGCCAACGAGCAGTACTTC

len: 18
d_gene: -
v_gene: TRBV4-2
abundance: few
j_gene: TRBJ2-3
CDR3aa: CASSGLKDSRSGPDTQYF
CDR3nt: TGTGCCAGCAGCGGACTAAAGGACTCGCGAAGCGGCCCAGATACGCAGTATTTT

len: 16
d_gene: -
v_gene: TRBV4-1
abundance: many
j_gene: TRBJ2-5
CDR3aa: CASSHGGRLEGETQYF
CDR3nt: TGCGCCAGCAGCCACGGTGGGAGACTAGAGGGGGAGACCCAGTACTTC

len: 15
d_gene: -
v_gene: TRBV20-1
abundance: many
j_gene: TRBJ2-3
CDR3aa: CSARSHAGGSDTQYF
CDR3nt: TGCAGTGCTAGGAGTCATGCGGGTGGGTCAGATACGCAGTATTTT

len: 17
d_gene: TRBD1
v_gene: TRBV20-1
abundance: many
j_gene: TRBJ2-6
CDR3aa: CSATDREAPSGANVLTF
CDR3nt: TGCAGTGCAACTGACAGGGAAGCCCCCTCTGGGGCCAACGTCCTGACTTTC

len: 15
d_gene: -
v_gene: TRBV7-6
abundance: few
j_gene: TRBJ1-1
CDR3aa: CASSLAAEAPTRAFF
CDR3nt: TGTGCCAGCAGCTTAGCGGCCGAGGCCCCCACGCGAGCTTTCTTT

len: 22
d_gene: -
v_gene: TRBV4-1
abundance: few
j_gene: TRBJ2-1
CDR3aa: CASSPGVGWRERGGSSYNEQFF
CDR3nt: TGCGCCAGCAGCCCGGGAGTGGGCTGGCGGGAGAGGGGGGGGAGCTCCTACAATGAGCAGTTCTTC

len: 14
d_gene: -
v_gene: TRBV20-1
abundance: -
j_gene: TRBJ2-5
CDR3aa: CSARRQGGQETQYF
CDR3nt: TGCAGTGCTAGAAGACAGGGAGGCCAAGAGACCCAGTACTTC

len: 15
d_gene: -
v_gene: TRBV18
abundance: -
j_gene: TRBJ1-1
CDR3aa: CASSPPRVQGTEAFF
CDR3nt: TGTGCCAGCTCACCACCGCGGGTACAGGGCACTGAAGCTTTCTTT

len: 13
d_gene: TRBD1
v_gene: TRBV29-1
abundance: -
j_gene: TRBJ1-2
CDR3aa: CSVETGTGYGYTF
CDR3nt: TGCAGCGTTGAGACAGGGACAGGCTATGGCTACACCTTC

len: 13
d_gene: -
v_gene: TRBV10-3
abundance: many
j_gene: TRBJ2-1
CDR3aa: CAISGGERDEQFF
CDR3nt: TGTGCCATCAGTGGGGGGGAGCGCGATGAGCAGTTCTTC

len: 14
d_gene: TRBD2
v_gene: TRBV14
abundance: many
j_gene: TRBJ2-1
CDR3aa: CASSPGLAVNEQFF
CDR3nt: TGTGCCAGCAGCCCGGGACTAGCGGTCAATGAGCAGTTCTTC

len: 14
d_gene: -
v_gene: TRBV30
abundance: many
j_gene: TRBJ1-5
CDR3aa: CAWSEGRSNQPQHF
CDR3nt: TGTGCCTGGAGTGAGGGACGGAGCAATCAGCCCCAGCATTTT

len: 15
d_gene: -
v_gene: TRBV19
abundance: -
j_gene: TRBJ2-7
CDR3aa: CASSVGAERSYEQYF
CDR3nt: TGTGCCAGTAGTGTCGGGGCGGAGAGGAGCTACGAGCAGTACTTC

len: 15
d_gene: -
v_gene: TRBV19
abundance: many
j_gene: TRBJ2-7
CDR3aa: CASSTPGRNLYEQYF
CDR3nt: TGTGCCAGTAGTACACCGGGACGGAACCTCTACGAGCAGTACTTC

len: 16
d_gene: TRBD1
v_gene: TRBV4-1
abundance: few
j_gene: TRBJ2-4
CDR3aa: CASSQDGTVLKNIQYF
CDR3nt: TGCGCCAGCAGCCAAGACGGGACAGTTCTGAAAAACATTCAGTACTTC

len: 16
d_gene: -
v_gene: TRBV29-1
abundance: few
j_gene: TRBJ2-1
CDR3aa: CSVEGHTTISYNEQFF
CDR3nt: TGCAGCGTTGAAGGCCATACTACGATCTCCTACAATGAGCAGTTCTTC

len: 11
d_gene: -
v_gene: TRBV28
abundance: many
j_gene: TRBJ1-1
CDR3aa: CASSLQYGAFF
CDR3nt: TGTGCCAGCAGTTTACAGTATGGAGCTTTCTTT

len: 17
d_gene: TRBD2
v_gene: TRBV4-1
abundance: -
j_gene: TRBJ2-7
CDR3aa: CASSPTSGRARAYEQYF
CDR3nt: TGCGCCAGCAGCCCGACTAGCGGGAGGGCCCGAGCCTACGAGCAGTACTTC

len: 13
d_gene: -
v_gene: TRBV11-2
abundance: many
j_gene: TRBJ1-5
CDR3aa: CASSLTGFQPQHF
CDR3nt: TGTGCCAGCAGCTTAACAGGGTTTCAGCCCCAGCATTTT

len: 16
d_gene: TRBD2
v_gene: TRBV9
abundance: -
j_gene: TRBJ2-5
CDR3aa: CASSVNSGIRGETQYF
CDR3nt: TGTGCCAGCAGCGTGAATAGCGGGATACGGGGAGAGACCCAGTACTTC

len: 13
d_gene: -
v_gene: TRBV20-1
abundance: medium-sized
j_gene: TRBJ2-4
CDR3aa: CSSSGGNKNIQYF
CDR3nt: TGCAGTTCTTCTGGGGGGAACAAAAACATTCAGTACTTC

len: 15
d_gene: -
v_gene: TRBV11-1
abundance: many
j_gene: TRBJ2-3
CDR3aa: CASSLQGWLKDTQYF
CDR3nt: TGTGCCAGCAGCTTACAGGGATGGTTGAAAGATACGCAGTATTTT

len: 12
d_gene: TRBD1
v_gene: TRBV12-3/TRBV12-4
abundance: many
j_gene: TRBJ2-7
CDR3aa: CASSDRAYEQYF
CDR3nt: TGTGCCAGCAGTGACAGGGCCTACGAGCAGTACTTC

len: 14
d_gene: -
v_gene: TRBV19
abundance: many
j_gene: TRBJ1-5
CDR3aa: CASSIQVAGQPQHF
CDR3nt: TGTGCCAGTAGTATCCAGGTAGCGGGTCAGCCCCAGCATTTT

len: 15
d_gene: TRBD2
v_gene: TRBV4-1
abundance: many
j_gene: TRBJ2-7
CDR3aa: CASSQLSGSSYEQYF
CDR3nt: TGCGCCAGCAGCCAACTTAGCGGGAGCTCCTACGAGCAGTACTTC

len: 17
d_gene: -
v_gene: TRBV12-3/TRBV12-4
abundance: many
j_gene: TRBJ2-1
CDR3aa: CASSLGGTTRSYNEQFF
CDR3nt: TGTGCCAGCAGCCTGGGCGGGACCACCCGCTCCTACAATGAGCAGTTCTTC

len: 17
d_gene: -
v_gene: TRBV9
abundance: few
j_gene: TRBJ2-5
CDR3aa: CASSVGYRAIYQETQYF
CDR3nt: TGTGCCAGCAGCGTAGGTTACAGGGCGATCTACCAAGAGACCCAGTACTTC

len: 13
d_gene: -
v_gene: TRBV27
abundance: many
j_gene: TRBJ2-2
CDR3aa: CASSSGSTGELFF
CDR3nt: TGTGCCAGCAGTTCGGGCTCAACCGGGGAGCTGTTTTTT

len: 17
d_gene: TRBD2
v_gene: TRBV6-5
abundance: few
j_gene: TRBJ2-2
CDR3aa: CASSYSRAGLDTGELFF
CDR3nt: TGTGCCAGCAGTTACTCGAGAGCGGGACTCGACACCGGGGAGCTGTTTTTT

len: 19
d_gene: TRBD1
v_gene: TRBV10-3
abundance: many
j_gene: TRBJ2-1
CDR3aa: CASSEGTGGPIREGAEQFF
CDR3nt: TGTGCCTCGTCTGAAGGGACAGGGGGCCCTATCAGAGAGGGCGCTGAGCAGTTCTTC

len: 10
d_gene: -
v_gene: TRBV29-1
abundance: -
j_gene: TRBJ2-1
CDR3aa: CSVANNEQFF
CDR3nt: TGCAGCGTCGCCAACAATGAGCAGTTCTTC

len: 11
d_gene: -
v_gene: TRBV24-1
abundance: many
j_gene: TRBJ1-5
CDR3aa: CATNSNQPQHF
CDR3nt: TGTGCCACCAATAGCAATCAGCCCCAGCATTTT